The source of this T cell receptor beta chain is a study of blood T cell repertoires in COVID-19. Background on the study: The United States, Italy and Spain were the sources of the acute and convalescent COVID-19 samples. The cDNA or gDNA used as material had been derived from T cells, B-cell-depleted T cells, or PBMCs.

The CDR3 sequence is 12 residues long. Germline V CDR1 and CDR2: LNHDA, SQIVND (reference sequence). With V trimmed by 7 bases and J by 8 bases, 3 bases remained unmatched. Only in-frame clones appear in the TCRdb table, and some are missing; sequencing was by immunoSEQ multiplex PCR. Of 160,000 or so clones listed, under 90% are singletons. The J gene is TRBJ1-2, the V gene TRBV19; 11 positions match TRBD1. Sequenced: peripheral blood. The sequence derives from a woman older than 75 with acute or convalescent COVID-19. CDR3 in amino acids: CASTDRGLGYTF. The CDR3 DNA is TGTGCCAGTACGGACAGGGGGCTCGGCTACACCTTC.